This T cell receptor beta chain was documented in a study of T-cell reconstitution after alpha-beta-depleted transplantation in children. General study points: At one year after transplant, newly produced T cells mostly accounted for T-cell counts and diversity. Several hundred expanded graft clones reportedly gave rise to the alpha-beta T cells present about two months after transplant. Surviving recipient T cells and thymic progenitors accounted for the high day-60 TCRbeta diversity observed in some patients.

Only one count was recorded for this clonotype. As yet, its antigen is unknown. The TCRbeta library was prepared with unique molecular identifiers. Using its own MiXCR run on the PCR reads, TCRdb lists one record per CDR3 protein. This sample has tens of thousands of distinct CDR3 sequences, with less than 55% found just once. Per germline, CDR1 MNHEY and CDR2 SMNVEV (reference sequence). Trimming took 5 bases from V and 6 from J; bases not matched to a gene: 2. The CDR3 runs to 13 residues. The rearrangement links TRBV27 to TRBJ2-3, with 10 nucleotides matching TRBD1. The sample was PBMCs, mostly from graft donor cells, taken 360 days after TCRalphabeta/CD19-depleted stem cell transplant. The clonotype was recovered from a male patient aged 5 to 17 who had a stem cell transplant for acute lymphoblastic leukemia, so the T cells may come from the graft donor. This chain's CDR3 is CASSMTGGDTQYF. CDR3 bases: TGTGCCAGCAGTATGACAGGGGGCGATACGCAGTATTTT.